Sequencing of this T cell receptor beta chain was carried out in a study of cytomegalovirus exposure and HLA in healthy donors. The CDR3 consists of 15 residues. Germline lookup yields CDR1 SGHNT and CDR2 YYREEE (reference sequence). Trimming took 1 base from V and 3 from J, leaving 13 bases between them. Sequencing was performed with immunoSEQ multiplex PCR; in TCRdb, only in-frame clones are kept and a portion is missing. The data hold 200,000 or so clones, with about 93% observed a single time. The TCR was taken from a woman aged 18-29 years in good health and CMV-seronegative. V is TRBV5-4 and J is TRBJ1-1; D is unclear. The sample taken for sequencing was PBMCs. CDR3: CASSLLSSGHTEAFF. CDR3 DNA: TGTGCCAGCAGCTTGCTTTCGTCTGGGCACACTGAAGCTTTCTTT.